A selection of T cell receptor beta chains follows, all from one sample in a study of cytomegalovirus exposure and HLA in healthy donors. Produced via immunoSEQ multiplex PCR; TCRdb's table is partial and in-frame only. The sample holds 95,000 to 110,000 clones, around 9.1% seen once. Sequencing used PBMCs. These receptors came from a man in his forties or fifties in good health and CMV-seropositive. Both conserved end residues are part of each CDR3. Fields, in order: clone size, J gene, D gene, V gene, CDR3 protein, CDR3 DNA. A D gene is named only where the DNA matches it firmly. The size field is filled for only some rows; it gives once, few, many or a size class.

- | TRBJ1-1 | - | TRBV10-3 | CAISESRGVTEAFF | TGTGCCATCAGTGAATCTCGGGGTGTCACTGAAGCTTTCTTT
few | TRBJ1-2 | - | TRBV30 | CAWSVSGTEAF | TGTGCCTGGAGTGTAAGTGGCACCGAGGCCTTC
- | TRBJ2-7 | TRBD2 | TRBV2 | CASGARTSKPYEQYF | TGTGCCAGCGGGGCCCGGACTAGCAAGCCCTACGAGCAGTACTTC
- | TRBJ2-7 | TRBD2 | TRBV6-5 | CASSLGAGGGYEQYF | TGTGCCAGCAGCCTCGGAGCCGGGGGGGGCTACGAGCAGTACTTC
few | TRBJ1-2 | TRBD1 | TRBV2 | CASRDDREDGYTF | TGTGCCAGCAGGGATGACAGGGAGGATGGCTACACCTTC
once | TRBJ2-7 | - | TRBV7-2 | CASSLRDSSYEQYF | TGTGCCAGCAGCCTCCGGGACTCGTCCTACGAGCAGTACTTC
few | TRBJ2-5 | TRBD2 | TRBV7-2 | CASSLAPSGAQETQYF | TGTGCCAGCAGCTTAGCGCCTAGCGGGGCCCAAGAGACCCAGTACTTC
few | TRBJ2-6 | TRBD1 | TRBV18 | CASSPGTGTSGANVLTF | TGTGCCAGCTCACCGGGGACAGGGACCTCTGGGGCCAACGTCCTGACTTTC
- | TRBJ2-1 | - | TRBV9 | CASSVGASEQFF | TGTGCCAGCAGCGTAGGAGCATCCGAGCAGTTCTTC
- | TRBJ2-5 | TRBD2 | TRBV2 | CASSDGGGREETQYF | TGTGCCAGCAGTGACGGCGGGGGGCGCGAAGAGACCCAGTACTTC
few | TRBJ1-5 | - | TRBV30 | CAWSGGYSNQPQHF | TGTGCCTGGAGTGGAGGTTATAGCAATCAGCCCCAGCATTTT
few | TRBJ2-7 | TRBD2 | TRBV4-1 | CASSPVAGVLYEQYF | TGCGCCAGCAGCCCCGTAGCGGGAGTGTTGTACGAGCAGTACTTC
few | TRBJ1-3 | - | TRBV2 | CASSGQDSPNGNTIYF | TGTGCCAGCAGTGGCCAGGACAGCCCCAATGGAAACACCATATATTTT
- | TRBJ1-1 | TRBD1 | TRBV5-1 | CASSSGTGGTEAFF | TGCGCCAGCAGCTCAGGGACAGGAGGAACTGAAGCTTTCTTT
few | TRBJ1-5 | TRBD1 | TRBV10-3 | CAIRAGTGTGQPQHF | TGTGCCATCAGGGCCGGGACAGGGACGGGTCAGCCCCAGCATTTT
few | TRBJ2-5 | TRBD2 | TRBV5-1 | CASSWGTSVQETQYF | TGCGCCAGCAGCTGGGGGACTAGCGTCCAAGAGACCCAGTACTTC
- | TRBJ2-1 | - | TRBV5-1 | CASSLASGSYNEQFF | TGCGCCAGCAGCTTGGCCAGCGGTTCCTACAATGAGCAGTTCTTC
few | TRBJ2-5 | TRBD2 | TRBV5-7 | CASSEASGRHQETQYF | TGTGCCAGCAGCGAAGCTAGCGGGAGGCACCAAGAGACCCAGTACTTC
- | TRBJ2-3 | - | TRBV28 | CASSPPSGIDTQYF | TGTGCCAGCAGCCCCCCTAGTGGAATCGATACGCAGTATTTT
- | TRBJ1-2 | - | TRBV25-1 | CASSEYTAGGYTF | TGTGCCAGCAGTGAATATACAGCTGGTGGCTACACCTTC